The rows below give T cell receptor beta chains drawn from one sample of a study of OX40 agonist ivuxolimab in advanced cancers. Here immunoSEQ multiplex PCR was the method, and the copy in TCRdb shows in-frame clones only, minus some. The table has about 61,000 clones, about 85% seen once; the top ten hold about 1.2%. This material consisted of CD4+ or CD8+ T cells sorted from blood, taken in a trial of the OX40 agonist ivuxolimab. All receptors derive from an adult with an advanced solid tumor such as melanoma, head and neck, liver or kidney cancer. Each CDR3 is given with its conserved first and last residue. A D gene is named only where the DNA matches it firmly. Size is stated for part of the rows, as once, few or many counts, or as a class when the clone is expanded.

NA	few	TRBJ1-2	TRBV5-6	CASSLLQRATGYTF	TGTGCCAGCAGCTTGTTACAGAGGGCTACTGGCTACACCTTC
NA	NA	TRBJ1-2	TRBV7-6	CASSLEVNYGYTF	TGTGCCAGCAGCTTAGAGGTTAACTATGGCTACACCTTC
TRBD1	NA	TRBJ1-5	TRBV2	CASQGDPGQPQHF	TGTGCCAGCCAGGGGGATCCGGGGCAGCCCCAGCATTTT
NA	NA	TRBJ1-4	TRBV19	CASSKSLGRGRREKLFF	TGTGCCAGTAGTAAGAGTCTTGGCAGGGGCCGGCGAGAAAAACTGTTTTTT
NA	NA	TRBJ2-7	TRBV7-2	CASSWGAFSYEQYF	TGTGCCAGCAGCTGGGGGGCGTTCTCCTACGAGCAGTACTTC
NA	few	TRBJ2-1	TRBV4-1	CASSQLDLTYYNEQFF	TGCGCCAGCAGCCAATTGGACCTCACCTACTACAATGAGCAGTTCTTC
TRBD1	NA	TRBJ2-2	TRBV29-1	CSLRADRVRTGELFF	TGCAGCTTGAGGGCGGACAGGGTTAGGACCGGGGAGCTGTTTTTT
NA	NA	TRBJ2-3	TRBV18	CASSPIGGTDTQYF	TGTGCCAGCTCACCTATCGGGGGCACAGATACGCAGTATTTT
NA	NA	TRBJ1-1	TRBV14	CASSQSWTEAFF	TGTGCCAGCAGCCAAAGTTGGACTGAAGCTTTCTTT
TRBD2	few	TRBJ2-2	TRBV29-1	CSAKAGGQRTGELFF	TGCAGCGCCAAGGCGGGGGGGCAAAGGACCGGGGAGCTGTTTTTT
NA	NA	TRBJ1-1	TRBV12-5	CASGLYRGRVVSEAFF	TGTGCTAGTGGTTTGTATCGAGGCAGGGTGGTTTCTGAAGCTTTCTTT
NA	NA	TRBJ1-3	TRBV18	CASGEGPGNTIYF	TGTGCCAGCGGGGAGGGCCCTGGAAACACCATATATTTT
NA	NA	TRBJ1-2	TRBV7-2	CASSLFLATYGYTF	TGTGCCAGCAGCTTATTCCTCGCTACCTATGGCTACACCTTC
TRBD1	NA	TRBJ1-4	TRBV29-1	CSVSGEGAGEKLFF	TGCAGCGTTTCCGGGGAGGGGGCAGGTGAAAAACTGTTTTTT
NA	NA	TRBJ1-5	TRBV5-6	CASSRLGGTNQPQHF	TGTGCCAGCAGCCGTTTGGGGGGCACAAATCAGCCCCAGCATTTT
NA	NA	TRBJ1-1	TRBV7-3	CASSLGRTNTEAFF	TGTGCCAGCAGCTTGGGACGGACGAACACTGAAGCTTTCTTT
TRBD2	NA	TRBJ2-3	TRBV9	CASSLAGGPTDTQYF	TGTGCCAGCAGTCTAGCGGGGGGGCCCACAGATACGCAGTATTTT